This TCR beta chain was found in a study of human T cells and chemical hapten exposure. This clonotype showed up just once. This CDR3 is built from 12 residues. Germline CDR1 reads SNHLY; CDR2 reads FYNNEI. V lost 4 bases and J lost 9, with 11 bases in between. Documented time point: patch test 2, 6 weeks after DPC sensitization. Treatment meaning: therapeutic diphenylcyclopropenone sensitization with weekly scalp DPC. TCRdb independently ran MiXCR on the RACE reads; one entry per CDR3 protein. The sample records 89,000 or so distinct CDR3 sequences, 6.5% to 8% being singletons. This clonotype was sampled from a woman in her twenties or thirties with alopecia areata. Some clones in this sample may be carry-over from other donors' samples. The sequencing used whole blood, collected in connection with sensitization to the hapten diphenylcyclopropenone (DPC). This sequence joins TRBV2 and TRBJ2-3, with D possibly being TRBD1 or TRBD2 (5 bases each). For the CDR3, the DNA is TGTGCCAGCAGTGGGGCAGGGACCACGCAGTATTTT. Its translation: CASSGAGTTQYF.